Listed below are T cell receptor beta chains from one sample, sequenced in a study of shared clonotypes between healthy human individuals. Method: immunoSEQ multiplex PCR; TCRdb's copy keeps in-frame clones and lacks some. The repertoire holds about 2,100,000 clones, roughly 91% seen once, with under 2% in the top ten. The sequencing sample was made of naive CD8+ T cells from PBMCs. The receptors originated from a man aged 18 to 30 in good health. Some clones in this sample may be carry-over from other donors' samples. Each CDR3 is given with its conserved first and last residue. Fields, in order: J gene, clone size, D gene, V gene, CDR3 protein, CDR3 DNA. D genes are given only for firm matches. Part of the rows lack a size; the others show once, few, many or a class for expanded clones.

j_gene: TRBJ2-5
abundance: .
d_gene: TRBD1
v_gene: TRBV7-9
CDR3aa: CASSQGQARTETQYF
CDR3nt: TGTGCCAGCAGCCAAGGACAGGCCCGAACGGAGACCCAGTACTTC

j_gene: TRBJ1-1
abundance: .
d_gene: .
v_gene: TRBV25-1
CDR3aa: CASSEWSGVNTEAFF
CDR3nt: TGTGCCAGCAGTGAATGGTCAGGGGTGAACACTGAAGCTTTCTTT

j_gene: TRBJ1-2
abundance: .
d_gene: TRBD1
v_gene: TRBV19
CDR3aa: CASTAAGQGGLTF
CDR3nt: TGTGCCAGTACCGCAGCCGGACAGGGCGGCCTGACCTTC

j_gene: TRBJ1-5
abundance: .
d_gene: .
v_gene: TRBV13
CDR3aa: CASSQNSNQPQHF
CDR3nt: TGTGCCAGCAGCCAAAATAGCAATCAGCCCCAGCATTTT

j_gene: TRBJ2-7
abundance: .
d_gene: .
v_gene: TRBV2
CDR3aa: CASTPRRFEQYF
CDR3nt: TGTGCCAGCACCCCGCGGCGTTTCGAGCAGTACTTC

j_gene: TRBJ2-7
abundance: .
d_gene: TRBD1
v_gene: TRBV29-1
CDR3aa: CSGSGQGSYEQYF
CDR3nt: TGCAGCGGTTCGGGACAGGGGTCCTACGAGCAGTACTTC

j_gene: TRBJ2-1
abundance: .
d_gene: .
v_gene: TRBV27
CDR3aa: CASSLRAPNSNEQFF
CDR3nt: TGTGCCAGCAGTTTAAGGGCCCCGAATAGTAATGAGCAGTTCTTC

j_gene: TRBJ2-7
abundance: once
d_gene: .
v_gene: TRBV27
CDR3aa: CASSLSRGTPSYEQYF
CDR3nt: TGTGCCAGCAGTTTATCCAGGGGCACTCCTTCCTACGAGCAGTACTTC

j_gene: TRBJ2-5
abundance: .
d_gene: TRBD1
v_gene: TRBV18
CDR3aa: CASSRMGQPQETQYF
CDR3nt: TGTGCCAGCTCGCGTATGGGACAGCCCCAAGAGACCCAGTACTTC

j_gene: TRBJ2-1
abundance: .
d_gene: .
v_gene: TRBV27
CDR3aa: CASSLSGSHNEQFF
CDR3nt: TGTGCCAGCAGTTTATCAGGCAGCCACAATGAGCAGTTCTTC

j_gene: TRBJ1-1
abundance: .
d_gene: .
v_gene: TRBV19
CDR3aa: CASSILGVNTEAFF
CDR3nt: TGTGCCAGTAGTATCTTGGGGGTGAACACTGAAGCTTTCTTT

j_gene: TRBJ2-7
abundance: .
d_gene: TRBD2
v_gene: TRBV5-6
CDR3aa: CATAAGGLGEQYF
CDR3nt: TGTGCCACGGCAGCGGGAGGGCTCGGGGAGCAGTACTTC

j_gene: TRBJ2-7
abundance: .
d_gene: .
v_gene: TRBV9
CDR3aa: CASSVEAGGYEQYF
CDR3nt: TGTGCCAGCAGCGTTGAAGCGGGCGGCTACGAGCAGTACTTC

j_gene: TRBJ1-6
abundance: .
d_gene: .
v_gene: TRBV7-9
CDR3aa: CASARGERISQDSPLHF
CDR3nt: TGTGCCAGCGCTAGGGGGGAGCGGATATCTCAAGATTCACCCCTCCACTTT

j_gene: TRBJ2-2
abundance: .
d_gene: .
v_gene: TRBV18
CDR3aa: CASSPPEAWQHTGELFF
CDR3nt: TGTGCCAGCTCACCACCTGAGGCTTGGCAGCACACCGGGGAGCTGTTTTTT